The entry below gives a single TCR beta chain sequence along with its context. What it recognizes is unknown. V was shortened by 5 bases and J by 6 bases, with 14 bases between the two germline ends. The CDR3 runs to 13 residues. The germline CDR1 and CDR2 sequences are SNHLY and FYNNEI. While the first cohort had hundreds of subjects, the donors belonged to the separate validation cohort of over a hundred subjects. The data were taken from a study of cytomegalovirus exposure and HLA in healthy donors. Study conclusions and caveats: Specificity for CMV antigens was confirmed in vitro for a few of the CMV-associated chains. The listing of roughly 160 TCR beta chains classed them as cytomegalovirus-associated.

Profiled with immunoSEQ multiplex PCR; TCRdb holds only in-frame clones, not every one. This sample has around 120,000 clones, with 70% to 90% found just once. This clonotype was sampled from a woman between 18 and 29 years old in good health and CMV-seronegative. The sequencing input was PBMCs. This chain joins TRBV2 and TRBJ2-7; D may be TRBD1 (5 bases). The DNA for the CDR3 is TGTGCCAGCAGTCCGGAACAGGTGGGCGAGCAGTACTTC. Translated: CASSPEQVGEQYF.